These 11 T cell receptor beta chains originate from one sample sequenced in a study of blood T cell repertoires in COVID-19. Produced via immunoSEQ multiplex PCR; TCRdb's table is partial and in-frame only. The repertoire includes about 260,000 clones, over 75% of them detected once, and roughly 2.5% sits in the top ten. Sample: peripheral blood. The origin of the receptors is a woman between 50 and 59 years old with acute or convalescent COVID-19.

This rearrangement joins TRBV6-2 or TRBV6-3 to TRBJ2-7; 9 bases map to TRBD1. J was trimmed by 7 bases and V by 5 bases; bases with no gene match: 6. Germline lookup yields CDR1 MNHEY and CDR2 SVGEGT. This CDR3 has 13 amino acids. This CDR3 is CASSDRGEGEQYF. CDR3 DNA: TGTGCCAGCAGTGACAGGGGGGAGGGAGAGCAGTACTTC.

This CDR3 is CASGPRGRGNTEAFF. CDR3 nucleotides: TGTGCCAGTGGACCTAGGGGGCGCGGGAACACTGAAGCTTTCTTT. The V gene is TRBV19, the J gene TRBJ1-1; 7 bases fit TRBD1. Germline V lookup: CDR1 LNHDA, CDR2 SQIVND (reference sequence). The CDR3 sequence is 15 residues long. The V segment lost 8 bases and the J segment 1 base; nucleotides outside the gene matches: 10.

The rearrangement links TRBV24-1 to TRBJ2-7; TRBD1 is a possible D gene (6 bases). V was cut by 4 bases and J by 5 bases, with 20 bases left in between. This CDR3 is 16 amino acids long. Germline CDR1 is KGHDR and CDR2 is SFDVKD. The CDR3 reads CATSDTTGKGVNEQYF. CDR3 DNA: TGTGCCACCAGTGACACTACAGGGAAAGGGGTTAACGAGCAGTACTTC.

The chain couples TRBV3-1 (or the pseudogene TRBV3-2) to TRBJ2-2, with 10 bases matching TRBD2. Unmatched junction bases numbered 8, after V lost 1 base and J lost 6 bases. CDR1 and CDR2 (germline): LGHDT, YNNKEL (reference sequence). CDR3 size: 17 residues. CDR3 protein: CASSQGASGSGAGELFF. CDR3 nucleotide sequence: TGTGCCAGCAGCCAAGGGGCTAGCGGGAGTGGGGCCGGGGAGCTGTTTTTT.

The V gene is TRBV6-5, the J gene TRBJ2-1, with 7 nucleotides matching TRBD1. The CDR3 extends over 14 amino acids. With V trimmed by 6 bases and J by 4 bases, 6 bases remained unmatched. Germline CDR1 and CDR2: MNHEY and SVGAGI. CDR3 nucleotide sequence: TGTGCCAGCAGAGACCGGACAGGATACAATGAGCAGTTCTTC. Amino acid sequence: CASRDRTGYNEQFF.

The CDR3: CASSQDLRQGARGYTF. The CDR3 nucleotides read TGTGCCAGCAGCCAAGATCTACGGCAGGGGGCGAGGGGCTACACCTTC. V and J are TRBV14 and TRBJ1-2; 8 positions match TRBD1. Germline CDR1 and CDR2: SGHDN and FVKESK. V shed 0 bases, J shed 8 bases, and the junction held 11 bases outside the gene matches. This CDR3 is built from 16 residues.

The chain uses TRBV21-1 and TRBJ2-5; the table's D call, TRBD2, has no DNA check behind it. TRBV21-1 is designated a pseudogene. The CDR3 is 21 amino acids. In nucleotides, the CDR3 is TGTGCCAGCAGCAAAACCGCCGCGGGCGATATCGGGGGTTTAGGTCAAGAGACCCAGTACTTC. This sequence encodes CASSKTAAGDIGGLGQETQYF.

The gene calls are TRBV7-9 and TRBJ2-5, with a tentative D call TRBD2 (6 bases). Trimming removed 1 base at V and 4 bases at J, with 13 bases between. Germline CDR1 is SEHNR and CDR2 is FQNEAQ (reference sequence). The CDR3 runs 15 residues. DNA for the CDR3: TGTGCCAGCAGCTTAGGAGCAGGGCGGGGAGAGACCCAGTACTTC. Its translation: CASSLGAGRGETQYF.

The J gene is TRBJ1-6, the V gene TRBV6-5; D unresolved. V was shortened by 5 bases and J by 7 bases, with 18 bases between the two germline ends. The CDR3 loop spans 16 amino acids. Germline V lookup: CDR1 MNHEY, CDR2 SVGAGI. The chain's CDR3 is CASSNFGRVGNSPLHF. CDR3 DNA sequence: TGTGCCAGCAGTAACTTCGGCCGCGTGGGCAATTCACCCCTCCACTTT.

The chain recombines TRBV5-1 with TRBJ1-6, with D maybe TRBD1 (5 bases). The CDR3 covers 15 residues. The germline V and J ends were trimmed by 0 bases and 8 bases, with 12 bases remaining between them. Germline assignment: CDR1 SGHRS and CDR2 YFSETQ. The CDR3 loop reads CASSLGGALDSPLHF. As DNA, the CDR3 is TGCGCCAGCAGCTTGGGTGGGGCCTTGGATTCACCCCTCCACTTT.

V usage is TRBV10-3 and J usage is TRBJ2-7, with 9 bases fitting TRBD2. The ends lost 4 bases at V and 1 base at J; junction bases unmatched: 5. The CDR3 has 15 residues. CDR1 is ENHRY, CDR2 SYGVKD, per germline. The CDR3 DNA follows: TGTGCCATCAGTGTCCTAGCGGGAAGTTCCTACGAGCAGTACTTC. Translating it yields CAISVLAGSSYEQYF.